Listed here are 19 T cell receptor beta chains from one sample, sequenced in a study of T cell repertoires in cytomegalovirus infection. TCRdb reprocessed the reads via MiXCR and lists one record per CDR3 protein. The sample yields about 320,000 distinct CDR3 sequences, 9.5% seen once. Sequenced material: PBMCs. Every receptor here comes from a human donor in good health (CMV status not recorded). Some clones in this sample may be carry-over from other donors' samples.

CDR3 sequence reads: CASSLAGGRIPTEAFF. CDR3 DNA: TGTGCCAGCAGCTTAGCTGGCGGAAGGATTCCCACTGAAGCTTTCTTT. The V call is TRBV11-2, the J call TRBJ1-1; D gene ambiguous. The V end was cut by 1 base, the J end by 4 bases, with 16 bases between. The germline CDR1 and CDR2 sequences are SGHAT and FQNNGV. The CDR3 covers 16 residues.

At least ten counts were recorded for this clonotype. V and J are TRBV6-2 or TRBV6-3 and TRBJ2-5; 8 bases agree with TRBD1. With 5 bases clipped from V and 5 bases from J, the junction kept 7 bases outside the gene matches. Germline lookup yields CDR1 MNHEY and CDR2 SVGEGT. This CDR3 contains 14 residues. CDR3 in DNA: TGTGCCAGCAGTACCCGGACAGGGCGGGAGACCCAGTACTTC. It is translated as CASSTRTGRETQYF.

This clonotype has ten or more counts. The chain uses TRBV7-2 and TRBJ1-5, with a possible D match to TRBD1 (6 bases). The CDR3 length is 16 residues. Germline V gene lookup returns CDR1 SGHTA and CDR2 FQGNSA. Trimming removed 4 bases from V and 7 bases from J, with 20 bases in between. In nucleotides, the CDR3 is TGTGCCAGCAGCTCCCACGTTGCGGGGGGCGGGCAGCCCCAGCATTTT. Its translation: CASSSHVAGGGQPQHF.

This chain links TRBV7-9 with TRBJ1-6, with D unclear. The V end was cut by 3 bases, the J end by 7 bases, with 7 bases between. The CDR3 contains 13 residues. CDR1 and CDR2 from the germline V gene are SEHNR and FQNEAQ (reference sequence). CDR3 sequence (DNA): TGTGCCAGCAGCTTTGGCAGAAATTCACCCCTCCACTTT. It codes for CASSFGRNSPLHF.

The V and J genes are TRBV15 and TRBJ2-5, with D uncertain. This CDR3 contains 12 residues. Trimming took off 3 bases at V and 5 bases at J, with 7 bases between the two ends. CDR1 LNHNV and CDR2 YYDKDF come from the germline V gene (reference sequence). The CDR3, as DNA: TGTGCCACCAGCAGCTTAGGGGAGACCCAGTACTTC. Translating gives CATSSLGETQYF.

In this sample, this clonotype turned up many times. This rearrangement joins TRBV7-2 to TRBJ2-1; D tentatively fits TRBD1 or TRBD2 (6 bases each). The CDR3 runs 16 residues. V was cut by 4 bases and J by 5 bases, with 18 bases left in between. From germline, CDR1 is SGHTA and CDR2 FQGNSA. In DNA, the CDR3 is TGTGCCAGCAGCTCCCGGGAGCAGGGGTTCGACAATGAGCAGTTCTTC. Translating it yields CASSSREQGFDNEQFF.

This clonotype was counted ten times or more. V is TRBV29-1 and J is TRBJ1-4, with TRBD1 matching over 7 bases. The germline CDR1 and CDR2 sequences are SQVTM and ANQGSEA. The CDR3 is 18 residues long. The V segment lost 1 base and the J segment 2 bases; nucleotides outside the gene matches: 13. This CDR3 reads CSVEGIQGLGGTNEKLFF. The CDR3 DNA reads TGCAGCGTTGAAGGGATACAGGGCTTAGGGGGCACTAATGAAAAACTGTTTTTT.

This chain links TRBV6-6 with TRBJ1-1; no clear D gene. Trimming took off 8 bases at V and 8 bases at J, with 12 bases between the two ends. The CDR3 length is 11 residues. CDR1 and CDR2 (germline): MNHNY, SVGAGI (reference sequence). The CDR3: CASSLRFEAFF. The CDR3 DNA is TGTGCCAGCTCGTTAAGGTTCGAAGCTTTCTTT.

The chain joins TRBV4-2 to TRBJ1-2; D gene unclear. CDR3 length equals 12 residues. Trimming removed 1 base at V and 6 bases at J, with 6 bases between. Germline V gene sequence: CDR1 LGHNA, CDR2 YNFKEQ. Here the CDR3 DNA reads TGTGCCAGCAGCCAAGCTGTACATGGCTACACCTTC. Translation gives CASSQAVHGYTF.

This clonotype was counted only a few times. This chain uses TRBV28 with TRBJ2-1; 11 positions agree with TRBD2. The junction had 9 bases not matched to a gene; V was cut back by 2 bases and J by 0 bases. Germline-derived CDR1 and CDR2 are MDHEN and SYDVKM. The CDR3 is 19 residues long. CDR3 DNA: TGTGCCAGCAGTTTAATGGGTTCTAGCGGGGGGAGCTCCTACAATGAGCAGTTCTTC. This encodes CASSLMGSSGGSSYNEQFF.

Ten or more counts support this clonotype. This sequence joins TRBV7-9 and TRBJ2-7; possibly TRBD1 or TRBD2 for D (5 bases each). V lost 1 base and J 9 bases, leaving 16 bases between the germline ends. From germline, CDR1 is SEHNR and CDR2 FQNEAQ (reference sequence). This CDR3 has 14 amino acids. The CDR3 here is CASSLGAGTVGQYF. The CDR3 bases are TGTGCCAGCAGCTTAGGGGCCGGGACCGTGGGGCAGTACTTC. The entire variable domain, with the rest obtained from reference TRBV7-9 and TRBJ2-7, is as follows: DTGVSQNPRHKITKRGQNVTFRCDPISEHNRLYWYRQTLGQGPEFLTYFQNEAQLEKSRLLSDRFSAERPKGSFSTLEIQRTEQGDSAMYLCASSLGAGTVGQYFGPGTRLTVT.

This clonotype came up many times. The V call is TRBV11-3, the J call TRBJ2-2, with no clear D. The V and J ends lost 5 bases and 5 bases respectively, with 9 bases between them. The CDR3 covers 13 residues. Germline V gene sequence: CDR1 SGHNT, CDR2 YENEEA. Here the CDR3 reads CASSLLVTGELFF. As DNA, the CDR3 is TGTGCCAGCAGCCTCTTAGTGACCGGGGAGCTGTTTTTT.

The DNA for the CDR3 is TGTGCCAGCAGTAGCGGACCCTTCACCGGGGAGCTGTTTTTT. It codes for CASSSGPFTGELFF. The V and J genes are TRBV6-2 or TRBV6-3 and TRBJ2-2; TRBD2 is a possible D gene (5 bases). The V and J ends lost 5 bases and 4 bases respectively, with 11 bases between them. The CDR3 runs 14 residues. Germline lookup yields CDR1 MNHEY and CDR2 SVGEGT.

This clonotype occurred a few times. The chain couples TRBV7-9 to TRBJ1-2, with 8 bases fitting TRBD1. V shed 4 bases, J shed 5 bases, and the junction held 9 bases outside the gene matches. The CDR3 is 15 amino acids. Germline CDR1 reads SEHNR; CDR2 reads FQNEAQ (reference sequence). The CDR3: CASSSNRDRIYGYTF. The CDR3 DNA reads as TGTGCCAGCAGCTCGAACCGGGACAGGATTTATGGCTACACCTTC.

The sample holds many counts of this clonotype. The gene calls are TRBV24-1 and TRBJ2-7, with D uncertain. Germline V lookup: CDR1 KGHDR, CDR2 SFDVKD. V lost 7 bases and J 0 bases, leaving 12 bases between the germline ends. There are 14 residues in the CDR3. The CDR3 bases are TGTGCCACCAGCCCTACCGATCTCTCCTACGAGCAGTACTTC. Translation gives CATSPTDLSYEQYF.

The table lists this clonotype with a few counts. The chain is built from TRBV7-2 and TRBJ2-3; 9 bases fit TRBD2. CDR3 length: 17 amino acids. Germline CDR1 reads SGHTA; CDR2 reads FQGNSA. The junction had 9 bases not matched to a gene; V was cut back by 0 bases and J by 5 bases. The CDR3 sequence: CASSLAISGSKGDTQYF. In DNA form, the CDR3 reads TGTGCCAGCAGCTTAGCGATTAGCGGGAGTAAGGGAGATACGCAGTATTTT.

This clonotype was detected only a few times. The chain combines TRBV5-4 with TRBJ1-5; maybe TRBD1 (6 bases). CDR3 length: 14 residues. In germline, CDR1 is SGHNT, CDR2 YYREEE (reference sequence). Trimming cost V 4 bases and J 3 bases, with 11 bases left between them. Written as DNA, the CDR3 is TGTGCCAGCAGCGCGGGGGCAGACAATCAGCCCCAGCATTTT. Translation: CASSAGADNQPQHF.

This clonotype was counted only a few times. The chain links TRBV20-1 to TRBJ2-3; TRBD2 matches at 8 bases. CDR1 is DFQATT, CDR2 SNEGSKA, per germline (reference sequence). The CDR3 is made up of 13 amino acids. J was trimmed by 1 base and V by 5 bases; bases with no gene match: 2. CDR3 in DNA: TGCAGTGCTTTAGCGGGACGCACAGATACGCAGTATTTT. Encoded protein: CSALAGRTDTQYF.

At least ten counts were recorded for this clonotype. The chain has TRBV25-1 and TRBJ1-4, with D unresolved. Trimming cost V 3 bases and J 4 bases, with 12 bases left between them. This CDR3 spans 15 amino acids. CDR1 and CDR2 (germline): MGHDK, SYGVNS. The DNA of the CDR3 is TGTGCCAGCAGTGACCCGGAGCGGTTTAATGAAAAACTGTTTTTT. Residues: CASSDPERFNEKLFF.